A selection of T cell receptor beta chains follows, all from one sample in a study of a mutant IDH1 vaccine in newly diagnosed glioma. Their target antigens are unknown. Profiling relied on immunoSEQ multiplex PCR, and the TCRdb table lists in-frame clones only, not all of them. The sample holds about 64,000 clones, around 84% seen once. The sequencing used PBMCs, collected from a glioma patient whose treatment included an IDH1 peptide vaccine. These receptors were collected from a woman in her 50s with glioma. The CDR3 runs from the conserved cysteine through the conserved F or W.

V	J	CDR3
TRBV18	TRBJ1-1	CASSPYRQGQMNTEAFF
TRBV5-1	TRBJ2-2	CASSSPSGANTGELFF
TRBV6-5	TRBJ2-1	CASSPTGDEQFF
TRBV13	TRBJ2-5	CASSSGDNQETQYF
TRBV19	TRBJ1-5	CASSIEDSSYQPQHF
TRBV4-1	TRBJ1-2	CASSQDRSGAVYGYTF
TRBV19	TRBJ2-3	CASSMTALGDTQYF
TRBV6-5	TRBJ2-6	CASRYSGANVLTF
TRBV9	TRBJ2-3	CASSLSGRTSTDTQYF
TRBV19	TRBJ2-5	CASSFRLGEETQYF
TRBV9	TRBJ1-1	CASSVEDGKTEAFF
TRBV6-1	TRBJ1-1	CASSRTGKGTEAFF
TRBV5-1	TRBJ2-7	CASSLSADEQYF
TRBV30	TRBJ1-2	CAWSGQGRTYGYTF
TRBV28	TRBJ1-1	CASIPRGQGSTEAFF
TRBV4-2	TRBJ1-4	CASSQGGAGEKLFF
TRBV5-1	TRBJ2-3	CASSLTGEGTDTQYF
TRBV6-6	TRBJ1-1	CASSYSTVNTEAFF
TRBV7-6	TRBJ1-4	CASSSPSGVFNEKLFF
TRBV7-8	TRBJ1-1	CASSSGGDTEAFF
TRBV30	TRBJ1-2	CAWNDRGIRGYTF
TRBV10-1	TRBJ2-1	CASRDWTSGGVDEQFF
TRBV9	TRBJ2-5	CASSVAPIGSSQETQYF
TRBV6-6	TRBJ2-3	CASSHGQGTQYF
TRBV2	TRBJ2-2	CASSEASWTGAAGELFF
TRBV28	TRBJ2-7	CASSLNPYEQYF
TRBV6-1	TRBJ2-7	CASSETVGGRNEQYF
TRBV9	TRBJ2-7	CASSFMDRGNYEQYF
TRBV4-1	TRBJ2-7	CASSQNRQGTYEQYF
TRBV5-6	TRBJ1-6	CASSCDRETGNF
TRBV4-2	TRBJ1-5	CASSQEVGEGQPQHF
TRBV6-1	TRBJ1-1	CASSDREGAEAFF
TRBV5-5	TRBJ2-1	CASSFLQYNEQFF
TRBV30	TRBJ2-2	CAWSRSGTVNTGELFF
TRBV7-2	TRBJ2-2	CASRRRGGPDTGELFF
TRBV6-5	TRBJ1-1	CASSLSGGNTEAFF
TRBV5-1	TRBJ2-3	CASSRGLPGDTQYF
TRBV25-1	TRBJ2-5	CASSESFQGGGETQYF
TRBV5-6	TRBJ1-3	CASNPGRTSGNTIYF
TRBV28	TRBJ2-2	CASRGTANTGELFF
TRBV6-1	TRBJ2-6	CASSLRASGANVLTF
TRBV7-2	TRBJ2-5	CASSLDRHPETQYF
TRBV29-1	TRBJ1-1	CSVAGTLKAFF
TRBV27	TRBJ2-2	CASSPAVNTGELFF
TRBV14	TRBJ1-2	CASSPPDRTYYGYTF
TRBV18	TRBJ2-1	CASSPPGGLSSYNEQFF